This TCR beta chain was sequenced in a study of PD-1 blockade in classical Hodgkin lymphoma. Sequencing was performed with immunoSEQ multiplex PCR; in TCRdb, only in-frame clones are kept and a portion is missing. The data contain about 86,000 clones, about nine tenths of them singletons. Relapses following autologous stem cell transplantation were seen in all patients, with brentuximab vedotin exposure varying. The CDR3 loop spans 12 amino acids. V lost 6 bases to trimming and J lost 8 bases, with 13 bases between them. The germline gives CDR1 MNHEY, CDR2 SVGAGI. The specimen comprised peripheral blood mononuclear cells (PBMCs), sampled at baseline. This sequence originates from a human donor with classical Hodgkin lymphoma. V is TRBV6-5 and J is TRBJ1-1, with D unclear. The CDR3 spells CASRRQRGEAFF. CDR3 DNA sequence: TGTGCCAGCAGGCGACAACGGGGAGAAGCTTTCTTT.